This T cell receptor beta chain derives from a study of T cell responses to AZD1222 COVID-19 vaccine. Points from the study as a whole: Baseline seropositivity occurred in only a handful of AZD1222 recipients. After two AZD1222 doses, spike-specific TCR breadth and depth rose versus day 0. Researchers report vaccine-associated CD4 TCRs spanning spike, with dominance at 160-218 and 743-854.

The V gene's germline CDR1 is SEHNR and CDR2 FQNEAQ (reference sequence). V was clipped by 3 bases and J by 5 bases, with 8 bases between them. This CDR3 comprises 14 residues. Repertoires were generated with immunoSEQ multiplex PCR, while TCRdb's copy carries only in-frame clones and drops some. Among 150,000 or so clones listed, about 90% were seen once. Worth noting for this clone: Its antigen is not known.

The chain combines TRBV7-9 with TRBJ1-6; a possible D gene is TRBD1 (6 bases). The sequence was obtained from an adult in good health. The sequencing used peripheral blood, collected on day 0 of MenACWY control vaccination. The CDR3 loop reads CASSLDRDNSPLHF. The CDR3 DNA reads TGTGCCAGCAGCTTGGACAGAGATAATTCACCCCTCCACTTT.